This TCR beta chain was sequenced for a study of T cell responses to AZD1222 COVID-19 vaccine. Whole-study findings and limits: At baseline, seropositivity was found in only 5 to 7 AZD1222 recipients.

Libraries were prepared by immunoSEQ multiplex PCR; TCRdb keeps only in-frame clonotypes and omits some of them. This table holds 60,000 to 85,000 clones, around 80% found once. Remarks on this clone: Its antigen remains unknown.

V was cut by 10 bases and J by 9 bases, with 13 bases left in between. Germline V lookup: CDR1 SNHLY, CDR2 FYNNEI. CDR3 size: 10 residues. The chain has TRBV2 and TRBJ2-7; D possibly uses TRBD1 or TRBD2 (5 bases each). The sequence was collected from an adult who received the MenACWY meningococcal vaccine as a control. The material sequenced was peripheral blood, taken 28 days after the second dose of the MenACWY control vaccine. In DNA, the CDR3 is TGTGCCACCCGGGGCGAGAGGCAGTACTTC. Residues: CATRGERQYF.